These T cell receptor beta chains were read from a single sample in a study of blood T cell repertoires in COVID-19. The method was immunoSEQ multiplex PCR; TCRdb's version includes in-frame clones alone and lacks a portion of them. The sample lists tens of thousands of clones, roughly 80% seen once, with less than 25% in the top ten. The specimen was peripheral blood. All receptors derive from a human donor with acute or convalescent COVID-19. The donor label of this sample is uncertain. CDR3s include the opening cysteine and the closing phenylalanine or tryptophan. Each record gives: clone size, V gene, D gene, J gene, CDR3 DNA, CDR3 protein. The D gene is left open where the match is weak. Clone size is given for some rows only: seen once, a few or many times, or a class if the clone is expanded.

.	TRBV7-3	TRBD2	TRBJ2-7	TGTGCCAGCAGGAGGACTAGCGTGGACGAGCAGTACTTC	CASRRTSVDEQYF
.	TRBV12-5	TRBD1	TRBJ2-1	TGTGCTAGTGGTTTGGGACGGACAGGCTACAATGAGCAGTTCTTC	CASGLGRTGYNEQFF
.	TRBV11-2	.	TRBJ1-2	TGTGCCAGCAGCTTAGATCCCACAGATCCTAACTATGGCTACACCTTC	CASSLDPTDPNYGYTF
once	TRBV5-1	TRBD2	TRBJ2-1	TGCGCCAGCAGTTCCCGAGTAGCGGGAGGCAATGAGCAGTTCTTC	CASSSRVAGGNEQFF
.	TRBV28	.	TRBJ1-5	TGTGCCAGCAGTTTTGACAGCTATAGCAATCAGCCCCAGCATTTT	CASSFDSYSNQPQHF
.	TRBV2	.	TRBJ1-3	TGTGCCAGCAGTGAAATAGGTCGGGGGGCAGGAGGAAACACCATATATTTT	CASSEIGRGAGGNTIYF
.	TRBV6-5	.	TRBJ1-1	TGTGCCAGCAGTTACCGGAACACTGAAGCTTTCTTT	CASSYRNTEAFF
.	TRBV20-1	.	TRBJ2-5	TGCAGTGCTACCAGGTCAGAGACCCAGTACTTC	CSATRSETQYF
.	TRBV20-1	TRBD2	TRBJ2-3	TGCAGTGCTAGTAGATTCGGGAGGGGGGCTAGCACAGATACGCAGTATTTT	CSASRFGRGASTDTQYF
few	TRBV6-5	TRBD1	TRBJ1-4	TGTGCCAGCAGTTACGGGACAGCAAGTGAAAAACTGTTTTTT	CASSYGTASEKLFF
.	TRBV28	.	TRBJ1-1	TGTGCCAGCAGTTTTCAATCCGGGGTTTATGAAGCTTTCTTT	CASSFQSGVYEAFF
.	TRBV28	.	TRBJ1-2	TGTGCCAGCAGTTTAAGGAACAGGGTTGACTATGGCTACACCTTC	CASSLRNRVDYGYTF
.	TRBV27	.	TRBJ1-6	TGTGCCAGCAGTTCAGGCTTTGAGTCACCCCTCCACTTT	CASSSGFESPLHF
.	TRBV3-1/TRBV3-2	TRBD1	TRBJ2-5	TGTGCCAGCCCGAGGACAGGGCCCACACAAGAGACCCAGTACTTC	CASPRTGPTQETQYF
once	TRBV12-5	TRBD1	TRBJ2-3	TGTGCTAGTGGTTTGACCCGGGACAGGGCTACAGATACGCAGTATTTT	CASGLTRDRATDTQYF
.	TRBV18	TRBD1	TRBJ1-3	TGTGCCAGCTCACCAACAGGGGAGGCTGGAAACACCATATATTTT	CASSPTGEAGNTIYF
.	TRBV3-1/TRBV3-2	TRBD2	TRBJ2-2	TGTGCCAGCAGTCTAGCGGGAAAAACCGGGGAGCTGTTTTTT	CASSLAGKTGELFF
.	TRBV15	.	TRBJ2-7	TGTGCCACCAGCGAGGACTACGAGCAGTACTTC	CATSEDYEQYF
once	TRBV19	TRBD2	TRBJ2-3	TGTGCCAGTAGTATAGATCATGGGGACTACTACACAGATACGCAGTATTTT	CASSIDHGDYYTDTQYF
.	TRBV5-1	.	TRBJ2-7	TGCGCCAGCAGCCCACCTTGGGGCCGACACTACGAGCAGTACTTC	CASSPPWGRHYEQYF
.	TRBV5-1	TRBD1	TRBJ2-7	TGCGCCAGCAGCTTGGCCGCTGGGGGACAGGGAGGATTTGGAGAGCAGTACTTC	CASSLAAGGQGGFGEQYF
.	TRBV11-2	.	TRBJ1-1	TGTGCCAGCAGCTTATCCTCTCGAACGGGGAACACTGAAGCTTTCTTT	CASSLSSRTGNTEAFF
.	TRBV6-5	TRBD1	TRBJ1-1	TGTGCCAGCGAGGGACAGGGGGCCACTGAAGCTTTCTTT	CASEGQGATEAFF
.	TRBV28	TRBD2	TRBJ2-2	TGTGCCAGCAGTTTATCTTTAGCGGGAGGCTGGACCGGGGAGCTGTTTTTT	CASSLSLAGGWTGELFF
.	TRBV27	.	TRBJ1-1	TGTGCCAGCACTCCAGCGGGAAAGGTCATGAACACTGAAGCTTTCTTT	CASTPAGKVMNTEAFF
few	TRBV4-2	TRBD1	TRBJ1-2	TGTGCCAGCAGCCAATCCGGGACAGAGAGTGGCTACACCTTC	CASSQSGTESGYTF
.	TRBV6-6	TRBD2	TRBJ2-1	TGTGCCAGCAGTCCTTTGCCCCGGACTAGCGGGGGTCAAGACGAGCAGTTCTTC	CASSPLPRTSGGQDEQFF
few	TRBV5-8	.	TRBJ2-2	TGTGCCAGCAGCTTGGAATGGGCAGCATCAAACACCGGGGAGCTGTTTTTT	CASSLEWAASNTGELFF
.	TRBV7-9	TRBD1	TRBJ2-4	TGTGCCAGCGATGGTCCGGGACAGGGGAGGGTCGGGAAAAACATTCAGTACTTC	CASDGPGQGRVGKNIQYF
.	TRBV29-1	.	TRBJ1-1	TGCAGCGCAGAGGCCTCTGGAAACACTGAAGCTTTCTTT	CSAEASGNTEAFF
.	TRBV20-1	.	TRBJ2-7	TGCAGTGCATACAGGCTCAACGAGCAGTACTTC	CSAYRLNEQYF
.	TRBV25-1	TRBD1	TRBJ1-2	TGTGCCAGCAGTGACCCGGGACAGGGTCACTATGGCTACACCTTC	CASSDPGQGHYGYTF
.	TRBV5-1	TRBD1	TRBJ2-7	TGCGCCAGCAGCCAGACAGGGGGCACACACGAGCAGTACTTC	CASSQTGGTHEQYF
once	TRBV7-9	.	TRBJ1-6	TGTGCCAGCAGCACCTTTGGGAGCTCCTATAATTCACCCCTCCACTTT	CASSTFGSSYNSPLHF
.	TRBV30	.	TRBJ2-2	TGTGCCGGGATGAGGGCGGCGAAGACCGGGGAGCTGTTTTTT	CAGMRAAKTGELFF
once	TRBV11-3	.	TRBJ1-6	TGTGCCAGCAGCTTAGAGGGGGGAAATTCACCCCTCCACTTT	CASSLEGGNSPLHF
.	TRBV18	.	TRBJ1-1	TGTGCCAGCTCACCCCGGACAGACGTGAACACTGAAGCTTTCTTT	CASSPRTDVNTEAFF
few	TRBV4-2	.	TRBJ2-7	TGTGCCAGCAGCCAAGATCGGAGAGACGAGCAGTACTTC	CASSQDRRDEQYF
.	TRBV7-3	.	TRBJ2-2	TGTGCCAGCAGCCGGACTGTCAACACCGGGGAGCTGTTTTTT	CASSRTVNTGELFF
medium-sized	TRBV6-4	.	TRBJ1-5	TGTGCCAGCAGTAGCAGGGTAAATCAGCCCCAGCATTTT	CASSSRVNQPQHF
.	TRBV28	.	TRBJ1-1	TGTGCCAGCAGCCCCGGACAGAACACTGAAGCTTTCTTT	CASSPGQNTEAFF
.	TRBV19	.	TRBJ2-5	TGTGCCAGTAGTATCGGCGGGATAGGGGAGACCCAGTACTTC	CASSIGGIGETQYF
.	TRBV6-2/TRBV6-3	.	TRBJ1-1	TGTGCCAGCACCCCACCTGGGGGGTCTCTGGGAACTGAAGCTTTCTTT	CASTPPGGSLGTEAFF
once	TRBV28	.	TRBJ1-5	TGTGCCAGCAGCCAGGGGTTAGGCAATCAGCCCCAGCATTTT	CASSQGLGNQPQHF
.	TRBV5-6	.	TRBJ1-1	TGTGCCAGCAGCTTGAATAGCGCATCCACGAAGGCTTTCTTT	CASSLNSASTKAFF
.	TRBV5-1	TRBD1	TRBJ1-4	TGCGCCAGCAGCGCAGGACAGGGGGAAAAACTGTTTTTT	CASSAGQGEKLFF
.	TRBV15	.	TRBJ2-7	TGTGCCACCAGCAGTAGTACAGGGAGCGGGGCCTACGAGCAGTACTTC	CATSSSTGSGAYEQYF
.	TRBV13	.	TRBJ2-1	TGTGCCAGCAGCCAGATAACCTGGCGGGACTCCTACAATGAGCAGTTCTTC	CASSQITWRDSYNEQFF
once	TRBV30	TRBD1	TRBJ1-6	TGTGCCTGGAGTCTCTTGACAGGGGGCAACAATTCACCCCTCCACTTT	CAWSLLTGGNNSPLHF
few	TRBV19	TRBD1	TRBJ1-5	TGTGCCAGTAGTGCCTGGGGGACCCGGGACAGGGGAAATCAGCCCCAGCATTTT	CASSAWGTRDRGNQPQHF
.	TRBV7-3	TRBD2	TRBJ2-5	TGTGCCAGCAGCTGGGTAGCGGGACGGACCCAGTACTTC	CASSWVAGRTQYF
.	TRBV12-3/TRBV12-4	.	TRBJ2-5	TGTGCCAGCAGTTTAGGGGGAGTAGAGACCCAGTACTTC	CASSLGGVETQYF
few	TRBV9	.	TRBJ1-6	TGTGCCAGCAGCGTAGGACAGGCCAATTCACCCCTCCACTTT	CASSVGQANSPLHF
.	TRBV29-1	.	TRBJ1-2	TGCAGCGCAATTGAGGCAGGGAACTATGGCTACACCTTC	CSAIEAGNYGYTF
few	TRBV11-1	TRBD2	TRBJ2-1	TGTGCCAGCAGCTTAGGCCCTAGCGGGAGAGGTGAGCAGTTCTTC	CASSLGPSGRGEQFF
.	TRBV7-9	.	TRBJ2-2	TGTGCCAGCAGCTTAGCGGGGCGGACCGGGGAGCTGTTTTTT	CASSLAGRTGELFF